Listed here are 22 T cell receptor beta chains from one sample, sequenced in a study of T cell responses to AZD1222 COVID-19 vaccine (dated by TCRdb to the early 2020s). The time point label corresponds to: baseline before first vaccination. Libraries were built with the immunoSEQ multiplex PCR assay. TCRdb mirrors the immuneACCESS table, restricted to in-frame sequences. Some clones are absent from its copies; in checked studies, under half trace to an unresolved V gene, and the reason for the others is unknown. The sample records 100,000 to 150,000 clones, over 75% of which are singletons. The ten most abundant clones make up more than 5.5% of the sample. Source: peripheral blood, taken on day 0 of AZD1222 vaccination. All receptors derive from an adult in good health.

The chain combines TRBV7-2 with TRBJ2-7; 8 nucleotides line up with TRBD1. CDR3 length equals 13 residues. The germline V gene has CDR1 SGHTA and CDR2 FQGNSA. Trimming took 5 bases from V and 9 from J; bases not matched to a gene: 9. The DNA for the CDR3 is TGTGCCAGCAGCGGGGGACAGGCGGTCCGGCAGTACTTC. As protein: CASSGGQAVRQYF.

CDR3 nucleotide sequence: TGTGCCAGCAGCCCCCAGCGGACAGGGTATGGGTCTGGGGCCAACGTCCTGACTTTC. This sequence encodes CASSPQRTGYGSGANVLTF. J is TRBJ2-6 and V is TRBV7-2, with 8 positions matching TRBD1. CDR1 SGHTA and CDR2 FQGNSA come from the germline V gene. This CDR3 has 19 amino acids. Germline trimming cut 5 bases from V and 1 base from J; bases unmatched to any gene: 13.

The rearrangement joins TRBV5-6 to TRBJ1-5; D is possibly TRBD1 (5 bases). Germline V gene lookup returns CDR1 SGHDT and CDR2 YYEEEE. The CDR3 is 14 amino acids. V lost 0 bases and J lost 9, with 13 bases in between. CDR3 sequence: CASSLGQTSGPQHF. CDR3 bases: TGTGCCAGCAGCTTGGGACAGACCTCTGGGCCCCAGCATTTT.

The V gene is TRBV5-6, the J gene TRBJ1-2; TRBD1 agrees at 7 bases. V gave up 0 bases and J gave up 5 bases; unmatched junction bases: 4. Germline CDR1 SGHDT, CDR2 YYEEEE. This CDR3 region has 14 residues. In DNA form, the CDR3 reads TGTGCCAGCAGCTTGGAGCCAGGGGGATATGGCTACACCTTC. Its translation: CASSLEPGGYGYTF.

This chain connects TRBV5-5 to TRBJ1-4, with TRBD1 identical over 7 bases. The V gene's germline CDR1 is SGHKS and CDR2 YYEKEE (reference sequence). The CDR3 covers 15 residues. V dropped 3 bases and J dropped 7; count of bases not matched to a gene: 9. CDR3 residues: CASSSLEGAGEKLFF. DNA of the CDR3: TGTGCCAGCAGCTCGTTAGAGGGGGCGGGTGAAAAACTGTTTTTT. Full variable domain (missing parts from reference TRBV5-5 and TRBJ1-4): DAGVTQSPTHLIKTRGQQVTLRCSPISGHKSVSWYQQVLGQGPQFIFQYYEKEERGRGNFPDRFSARQFPNYSSELNVNALLLGDSALYLCASSSLEGAGEKLFFGSGTQLSVL.

This clone was recorded only once. V is TRBV18 and J is TRBJ1-5; the D gene is possibly TRBD1 (5 bases). Germline V gives CDR1 KGHSH, CDR2 LQKENI. This CDR3 is 14 amino acids long. Trimming removed 2 bases at V and 4 bases at J, with 9 bases between. For the CDR3, the DNA is TGTGCCAGCTCACCAGACAGCCGGAATCAGCCCCAGCATTTT. The encoded protein is CASSPDSRNQPQHF.

J is TRBJ2-5 and V is TRBV19; TRBD1 matches 7 bases. The germline V gene has CDR1 LNHDA and CDR2 SQIVND (reference sequence). The CDR3 contains 14 residues. With 5 bases clipped from V and 5 bases from J, the junction kept 8 bases outside the gene matches. The CDR3 here is CASSQRGGEETQYF. The CDR3 coding sequence is TGTGCCAGTAGTCAGCGAGGGGGCGAGGAGACCCAGTACTTC.

The V gene is TRBV4-3, the J gene TRBJ1-3, with D uncertain. The V end lost 0 bases, the J end lost 5 bases, and 5 bases lay between the germline ends. The CDR3 runs to 13 residues. Germline CDR1 is LGHNA and CDR2 is YSLEER. The CDR3 loop reads CASSQELRNTIYF. CDR3 DNA: TGCGCCAGCAGCCAAGAGTTGAGAAACACCATATATTTT.

This chain links TRBV19 with TRBJ2-1; a weak D match, TRBD1 (5 bases). Germline CDR1 and CDR2: LNHDA and SQIVND (reference sequence). V was cut by 3 bases and J by 5 bases, with 14 bases left in between. The CDR3 extends over 15 amino acids. The CDR3 is CASSIEDTLNNEQFF. For the CDR3, the DNA is TGTGCCAGTAGTATTGAGGACACGTTAAACAATGAGCAGTTCTTC.

V gene TRBV2 combines with J gene TRBJ2-2; no reliable D call. The CDR3 totals 15 residues. V dropped 0 bases and J dropped 4 bases, with 9 bases sitting between them. CDR1 SNHLY and CDR2 FYNNEI come from the germline V gene. CDR3: CASSEAQHSTGELFF. CDR3 DNA: TGTGCCAGCAGTGAAGCGCAACACTCCACCGGGGAGCTGTTTTTT. Variable domain in full (rest from reference TRBV2 and TRBJ2-2): EPEVTQTPSHQVTQMGQEVILRCVPISNHLYFYWYRQILGQKVEFLVSFYNNEISEKSEIFDDQFSVERPDGSNFTLKIRSTKLEDSAMYFCASSEAQHSTGELFFGEGSRLTVL.

The chain couples TRBV15 to TRBJ1-5; tentative D call: TRBD1 (5 bases). CDR3 length: 19 amino acids. V was shortened by 1 base and J by 0 bases, with 19 bases between the two germline ends. CDR1 is LNHNV, CDR2 YYDKDF, per germline (reference sequence). The DNA for the CDR3 is TGTGCCACCAGCAGAGTAGCGGCAGGGTATACCTCTAGCAATCAGCCCCAGCATTTT. Translation: CATSRVAAGYTSSNQPQHF.

The chain combines TRBV6-2 or TRBV6-3 with TRBJ2-3; 7 bases agree with TRBD1. This CDR3 region has 17 residues. V lost 2 bases, J lost 3 bases, and 11 bases stayed unmatched. Germline V gene data show CDR1 as MNHEY and CDR2 as SVGEGT. In DNA form, the CDR3 reads TGTGCCAGCAGTTACGCGAAACAGGGGATGAGGACAGATACGCAGTATTTT. Its protein is CASSYAKQGMRTDTQYF.

This clone showed up just once. V is TRBV5-1 and J is TRBJ2-1; 7 nucleotides align to TRBD2. The CDR3 runs 16 residues. Germline values: CDR1 SGHRS, CDR2 YFSETQ. After removal of 4 bases from V and 4 bases from J, the junction contained 11 bases not matched to a gene. The CDR3 DNA reads as TGCGCCAGCAGCCCCCGGGCTAGCGGAGTATACAATGAGCAGTTCTTC. Protein product: CASSPRASGVYNEQFF.

The V and J genes are TRBV30 and TRBJ2-5; tentative D call: TRBD2 (6 bases). CDR1 GTSNPN and CDR2 SVGIG come from the germline V gene (reference sequence). The CDR3 runs to 13 residues. Trimming pared 3 bases from V and 5 bases from J, leaving 13 bases between. CDR3 amino acids: CAWSLASAETQYF. CDR3 DNA: TGTGCCTGGAGCCTTGCTAGCGCGGAGACCCAGTACTTC.

The chain couples TRBV4-1 to TRBJ2-5; D is undetermined. CDR3 length: 13 amino acids. The V end was cut by 0 bases, the J end by 5 bases, with 7 bases between. Germline V gene data show CDR1 as MGHRA and CDR2 as YSYEKL. CDR3 DNA sequence: TGCGCCAGCAGCCAAGACTACGCGGAGACCCAGTACTTC. Amino acids: CASSQDYAETQYF.

The chain uses TRBV7-9 and TRBJ1-2, with D unclear. V lost 1 base, J lost 4 bases, and 16 bases lay in between. Germline loops: CDR1 SEHNR, CDR2 FQNEAQ (reference sequence). This CDR3 has 16 residues. CDR3 in DNA: TGTGCCAGCAGCTTAGGGGCAGCCTACTCGGGCTATGGCTACACCTTC. Its translation: CASSLGAAYSGYGYTF.

J is TRBJ1-5 and V is TRBV6-4, with a tentative D call TRBD1 (5 bases). V gave up 6 bases and J gave up 0 bases, with 15 bases separating them. Germline V gene sequence: CDR1 MRHNA, CDR2 SNTAGT. The CDR3 sequence is 16 residues long. CDR3 in amino acids: CASRTRGWVSNQPQHF. For the CDR3, the DNA is TGTGCCAGCAGGACCCGGGGGTGGGTTAGCAATCAGCCCCAGCATTTT.

The chain employs TRBV5-4 and TRBJ2-5; 7 nucleotides line up with TRBD2. Germline CDR1 is SGHNT and CDR2 is YYREEE (reference sequence). This CDR3 has 15 amino acids. Trimming took 0 bases from V and 1 from J; bases not matched to a gene: 3. CDR3 loop: CASSLASGVQETQYF. Written as DNA, the CDR3 is TGTGCCAGCAGCTTGGCTAGCGGAGTCCAAGAGACCCAGTACTTC.

The V call is TRBV6-6, the J call TRBJ1-3, with a weak D call TRBD1 (5 bases). Deletions cut 5 bases from V and 0 bases from J, with 17 bases between. In germline, CDR1 is MNHNY, CDR2 SVGAGI (reference sequence). The CDR3 runs to 17 residues. Here the CDR3 DNA reads TGTGCCAGCAGTCCCTGGAGGGACCCGGGCTCTGGAAACACCATATATTTT. It codes for CASSPWRDPGSGNTIYF.

This clone was seen a few times. This sequence joins TRBV19 and TRBJ1-2; 8 bases match TRBD1. The CDR3 has 14 residues. J was trimmed by 6 bases and V by 5 bases; bases with no gene match: 8. The germline CDR1 and CDR2 sequences are LNHDA and SQIVND (reference sequence). CDR3 sequence reads: CASSWQGAWDGYTF. The CDR3 nucleotides are TGTGCCAGTAGTTGGCAGGGGGCGTGGGATGGCTACACCTTC.

The count of this clone is one. The rearrangement joins TRBV6-5 to TRBJ1-3; D ambiguous. CDR3 length: 15 amino acids. Germline lookup yields CDR1 MNHEY and CDR2 SVGAGI. Deletions cut 4 bases from V and 0 bases from J, with 10 bases between. The CDR3 DNA reads TGTGCCAGCAGTTTACACCGGTTCTCTGGAAACACCATATATTTT. Translating gives CASSLHRFSGNTIYF.

The rearrangement joins TRBV27 to TRBJ2-7; D is possibly TRBD2 (6 bases). Germline CDR1 and CDR2: MNHEY and SMNVEV (reference sequence). Trimming pared 6 bases from V and 0 bases from J, leaving 18 bases between. CDR3 length equals 16 residues. CDR3 sequence reads: CASRTFLAFSSYEQYF. CDR3 DNA sequence: TGTGCCAGCAGGACGTTTCTAGCGTTTAGCTCCTACGAGCAGTACTTC.